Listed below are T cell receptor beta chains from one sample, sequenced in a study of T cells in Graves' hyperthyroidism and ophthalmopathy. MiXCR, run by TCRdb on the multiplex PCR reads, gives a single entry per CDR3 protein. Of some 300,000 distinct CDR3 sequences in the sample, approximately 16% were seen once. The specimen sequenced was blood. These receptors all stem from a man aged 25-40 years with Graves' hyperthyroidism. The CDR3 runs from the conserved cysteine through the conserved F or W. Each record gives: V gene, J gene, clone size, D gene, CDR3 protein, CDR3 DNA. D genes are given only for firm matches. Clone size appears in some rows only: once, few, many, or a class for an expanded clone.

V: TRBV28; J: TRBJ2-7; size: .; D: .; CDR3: CASSSPGTYPYEQYF; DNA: TGTGCCAGCAGTTCGCCCGGGACCTATCCCTACGAGCAGTACTTC
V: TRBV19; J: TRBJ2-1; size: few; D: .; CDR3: CASSSEGDSYNEQFF; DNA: TGTGCCAGTAGTAGTGAGGGGGACTCCTACAATGAGCAGTTCTTC
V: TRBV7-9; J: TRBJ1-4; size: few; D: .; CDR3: CASSLTRATNEKLFF; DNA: TGTGCCAGCAGCTTAACCCGGGCCACTAATGAAAAACTGTTTTTT
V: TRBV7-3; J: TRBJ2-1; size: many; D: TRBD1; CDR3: CASSSQGARQFF; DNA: TGTGCCAGCAGCTCCCAGGGGGCACGGCAGTTCTTC
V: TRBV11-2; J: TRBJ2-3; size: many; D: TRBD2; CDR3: CASRPTTSARTDTQYF; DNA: TGTGCCAGCAGACCCACGACTAGCGCGCGCACAGATACGCAGTATTTT
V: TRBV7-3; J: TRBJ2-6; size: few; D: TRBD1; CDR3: CASSLGTGTNVLTF; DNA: TGTGCCAGCAGCTTAGGGACAGGGACCAACGTCCTGACTTTC
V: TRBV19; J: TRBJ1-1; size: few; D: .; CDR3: CASRSPGRNTEAFF; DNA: TGTGCCAGTAGGAGTCCAGGGCGGAACACTGAAGCTTTCTTT
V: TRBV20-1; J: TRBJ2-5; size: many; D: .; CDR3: CSPSLTAQETQYF; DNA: TGCAGTCCTTCTCTGACGGCCCAAGAGACCCAGTACTTC
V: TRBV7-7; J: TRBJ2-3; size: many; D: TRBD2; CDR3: CASSQLAGGVSDTQYF; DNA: TGTGCTAGCAGCCAACTAGCGGGAGGGGTTTCAGATACGCAGTATTTT
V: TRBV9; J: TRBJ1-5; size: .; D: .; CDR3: CASSPTPGGGGYSNQPQHF; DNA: TGTGCCAGCAGCCCCACACCGGGCGGTGGGGGATATAGCAATCAGCCCCAGCATTTT
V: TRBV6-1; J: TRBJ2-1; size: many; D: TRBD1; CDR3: CASSSGTGPYNEQFF; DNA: TGTGCCAGCAGTTCCGGGACAGGGCCCTACAATGAGCAGTTCTTC
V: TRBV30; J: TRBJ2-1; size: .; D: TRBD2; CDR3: CAWSPPSGYNEQFF; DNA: TGTGCCTGGAGTCCTCCTAGCGGTTACAATGAGCAGTTCTTC
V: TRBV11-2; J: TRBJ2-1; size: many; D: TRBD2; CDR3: CASSPEGPSGVEQFF; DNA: TGTGCCAGCAGCCCAGAAGGACCTAGCGGGGTTGAGCAGTTCTTC
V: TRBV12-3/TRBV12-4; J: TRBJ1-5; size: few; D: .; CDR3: CASSLVRGGGQPQHF; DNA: TGTGCCAGCAGTTTAGTCAGGGGTGGTGGGCAGCCCCAGCATTTT
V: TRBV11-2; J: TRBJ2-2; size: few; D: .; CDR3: CASSLDLIVAIANTGELFF; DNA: TGTGCCAGCAGCTTAGATCTGATTGTGGCCATCGCGAACACCGGGGAGCTGTTTTTT
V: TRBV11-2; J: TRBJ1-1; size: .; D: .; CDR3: CASSLGQGRSVDTEAFF; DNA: TGTGCCAGCAGCTTAGGCCAGGGTAGGAGTGTCGACACTGAAGCTTTCTTT
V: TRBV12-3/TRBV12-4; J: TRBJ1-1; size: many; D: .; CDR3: CASSLTVMNTEAFF; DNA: TGTGCCAGCAGTTTAACGGTTATGAACACTGAAGCTTTCTTT
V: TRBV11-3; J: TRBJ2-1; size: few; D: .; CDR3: CASSLDFRDSRGNGQFF; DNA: TGTGCCAGCAGCTTAGACTTCCGGGACTCCCGTGGGAATGGGCAGTTCTTC
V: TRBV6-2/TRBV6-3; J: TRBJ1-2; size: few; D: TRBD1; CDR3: CASSSVGQGDYWRDGYTF; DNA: TGTGCCAGCAGCTCTGTCGGACAGGGCGACTATTGGAGGGATGGCTACACCTTC
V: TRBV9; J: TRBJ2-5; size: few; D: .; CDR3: CASSWDGETQYF; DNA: TGTGCCAGCAGCTGGGACGGGGAGACCCAGTACTTC
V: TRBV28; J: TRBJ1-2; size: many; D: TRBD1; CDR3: CASSFGQDRGLYTF; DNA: TGTGCCAGCAGTTTCGGTCAGGACAGGGGGCTCTACACCTTC
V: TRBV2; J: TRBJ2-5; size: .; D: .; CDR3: CASSFMESETQYF; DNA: TGTGCCAGCAGTTTTATGGAGTCGGAGACCCAGTACTTC
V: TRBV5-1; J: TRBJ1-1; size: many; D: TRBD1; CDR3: CASSLEAGGWTEAFF; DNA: TGCGCCAGCAGCTTGGAGGCAGGGGGATGGACTGAAGCTTTCTTT
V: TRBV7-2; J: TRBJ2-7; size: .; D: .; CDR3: CASSLTSDSSYEQYF; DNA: TGTGCCAGCAGCCTTACTTCCGACAGCTCCTACGAGCAGTACTTC
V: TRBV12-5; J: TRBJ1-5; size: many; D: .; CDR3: CASGFESRGQPQHF; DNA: TGTGCTAGTGGTTTCGAGAGCAGGGGTCAGCCCCAGCATTTT
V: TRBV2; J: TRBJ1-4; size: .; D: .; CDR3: CASSLNTGTNEKLFF; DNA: TGTGCCAGCAGTCTTAATACGGGGACCAATGAAAAACTGTTTTTT
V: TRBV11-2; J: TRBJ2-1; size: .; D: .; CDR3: CASSLGRNLDQFF; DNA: TGTGCCAGCAGCTTAGGCCGAAATCTTGATCAGTTCTTC
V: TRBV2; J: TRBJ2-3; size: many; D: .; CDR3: CASSEWQGGTDTQYF; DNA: TGTGCCAGCAGTGAATGGCAGGGAGGAACAGATACGCAGTATTTT
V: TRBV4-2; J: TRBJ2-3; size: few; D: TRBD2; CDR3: CASSQANRASGRSDTQYF; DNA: TGTGCCAGCAGCCAAGCAAACCGGGCCAGCGGGAGATCAGATACGCAGTATTTT
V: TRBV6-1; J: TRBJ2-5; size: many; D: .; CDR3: CASGEDPETQYF; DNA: TGTGCCAGCGGGGAGGACCCAGAGACCCAGTACTTC
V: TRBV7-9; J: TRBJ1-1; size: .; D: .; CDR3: CASSSLTRSNTEAFF; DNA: TGTGCCAGCAGCTCTCTTACCAGGTCGAACACTGAAGCTTTCTTT
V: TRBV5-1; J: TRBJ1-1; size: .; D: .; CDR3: CASSLGRRGGRTEAFF; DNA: TGCGCCAGCAGCTTGGGAAGACGGGGGGGGCGAACTGAAGCTTTCTTT
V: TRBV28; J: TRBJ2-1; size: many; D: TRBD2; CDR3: CASSSTGSGRGNEQFF; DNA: TGTGCCAGCAGTTCCACCGGCAGCGGGAGAGGGAATGAGCAGTTCTTC
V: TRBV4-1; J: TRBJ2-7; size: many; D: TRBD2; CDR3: CASSRADFLAGAYEQYF; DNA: TGCGCCAGCAGCCGAGCTGACTTCTTAGCGGGGGCCTACGAGCAGTACTTC
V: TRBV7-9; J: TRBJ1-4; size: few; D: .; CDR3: CASNAGAANEKLFF; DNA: TGTGCCAGCAACGCGGGGGCGGCTAATGAAAAACTGTTTTTT
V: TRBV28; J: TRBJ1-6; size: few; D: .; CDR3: CASSLPGGGYSPLHF; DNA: TGTGCCAGCAGCCTCCCCGGGGGCGGGTATTCACCCCTCCACTTT
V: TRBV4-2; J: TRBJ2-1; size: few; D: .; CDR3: CASSQEVVGSLYNEQFF; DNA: TGTGCCAGCAGCCAAGAAGTGGTCGGGAGCCTGTACAATGAGCAGTTCTTC
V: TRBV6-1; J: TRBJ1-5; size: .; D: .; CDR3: CASRPNDRSNQPQHF; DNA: TGTGCCAGCAGACCTAATGACCGGAGCAATCAGCCCCAGCATTTT
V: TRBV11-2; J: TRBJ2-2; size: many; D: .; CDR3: CASRSAGFLNTGELFF; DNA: TGTGCCAGCAGGAGCGCAGGGTTTCTGAACACCGGGGAGCTGTTTTTT
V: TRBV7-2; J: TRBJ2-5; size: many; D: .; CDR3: CASIIKSGLPGWETQYF; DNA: TGTGCCAGCATCATCAAGTCGGGACTCCCAGGTTGGGAGACCCAGTACTTC
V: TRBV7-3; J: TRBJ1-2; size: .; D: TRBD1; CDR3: CASSSNQGVYGYTF; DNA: TGTGCCAGCAGCTCAAACCAGGGGGTCTATGGCTACACCTTC
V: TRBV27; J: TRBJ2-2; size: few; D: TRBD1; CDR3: CASSLRDRTNTGELFF; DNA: TGTGCCAGCAGCCTACGGGACAGGACGAACACCGGGGAGCTGTTTTTT
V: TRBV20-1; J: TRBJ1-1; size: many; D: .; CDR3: CSARDPKGLVTEAFF; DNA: TGCAGTGCTAGAGATCCGAAGGGGCTTGTCACTGAAGCTTTCTTT
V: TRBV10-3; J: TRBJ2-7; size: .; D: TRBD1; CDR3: CAISESRTGKVEQYF; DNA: TGTGCCATCAGTGAGTCAAGGACAGGGAAGGTCGAGCAGTACTTC
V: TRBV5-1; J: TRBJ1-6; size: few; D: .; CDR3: CASSRRRDRGSPLHF; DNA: TGCGCCAGCAGCCGACGCCGGGACCGTGGATCACCCCTCCACTTT
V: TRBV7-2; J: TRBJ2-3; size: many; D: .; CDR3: CASSFSTGIDGDTQYF; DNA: TGTGCCAGCAGCTTCTCGACAGGCATCGACGGAGATACGCAGTATTTT
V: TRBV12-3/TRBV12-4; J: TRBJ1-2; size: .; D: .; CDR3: CASSLGGAERNGYTF; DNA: TGTGCCAGCAGTTTGGGGGGGGCAGAGAGAAATGGCTACACCTTC
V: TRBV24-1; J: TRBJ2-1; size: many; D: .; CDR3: CATPLNTEQFF; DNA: TGTGCCACGCCCCTGAACACAGAGCAGTTCTTC